A selection of T cell receptor beta chains follows, all from one sample in a study of T cells after yellow fever vaccination. TCRdb re-called the 5' RACE reads with MiXCR, one entry per CDR3 protein. The sample contains some 120,000 distinct CDR3 sequences, 8.4% of which appear only once. The sample in question was CD8+ T cells sorted from PBMCs, obtained 45 days after the yellow fever booster vaccination. These TCRs come from a man aged 30 to 39 who received the YFV17D yellow fever vaccine. CDR3s include the opening cysteine and the closing phenylalanine or tryptophan. A D gene is named only where the DNA matches it firmly. The listing skips clone size in some rows; elsewhere it reads once, few, many or a size class.

>.|TRBJ2-1|TRBV25-1|many
CASTRERFAYNEQFF
TGTGCCAGCACAAGGGAGCGTTTCGCCTACAATGAGCAGTTCTTC
>.|TRBJ1-1|TRBV20-1|many
CSADSGVSTEAFF
TGCAGTGCTGATAGCGGTGTCAGCACTGAAGCTTTCTTT
>.|TRBJ2-1|TRBV11-2|many
CASSLVPGMGNEQFF
TGTGCCAGCAGCTTAGTTCCGGGAATGGGCAATGAGCAGTTCTTC
>.|TRBJ2-2|TRBV12-3/TRBV12-4|many
CASSLPGELFF
TGTGCCAGCAGTTTACCCGGGGAGCTGTTTTTT
>TRBD1|TRBJ2-7|TRBV18|many
CASSPGTAPFEQYF
TGTGCCAGCTCACCAGGGACAGCTCCTTTCGAGCAGTACTTC
>TRBD1|TRBJ2-1|TRBV3-1|few
CASSQVGTAYNEQFF
TGTGCCAGCAGCCAAGTGGGGACAGCCTACAATGAGCAGTTCTTC
>.|TRBJ2-6|TRBV28|many
CASARFSGANVLTF
TGTGCCAGCGCGCGGTTCTCTGGGGCCAACGTCCTGACTTTC
>.|TRBJ2-1|TRBV15|many
CATSSTGGEQFF
TGTGCCACCAGCAGCACGGGGGGCGAGCAGTTCTTC
>.|TRBJ2-5|TRBV7-2|many
CASSLQPPETQYF
TGTGCCAGCAGCTTACAGCCTCCGGAGACCCAGTACTTC
>TRBD2|TRBJ2-2|TRBV20-1|many
CSARDRTSGSAGELFF
TGCAGTGCTAGAGATCGAACTAGCGGGAGTGCCGGGGAGCTGTTTTTT
>.|TRBJ2-7|TRBV3-1|few
CASSQENDYEQYF
TGTGCCAGCAGCCAAGAGAACGACTACGAGCAGTACTTC
>TRBD1|TRBJ2-3|TRBV7-2|many
CASSLPTGGTDTQYF
TGTGCCAGCAGCTTACCGACAGGGGGGACAGATACGCAGTATTTT
>.|TRBJ2-3|TRBV5-5|.
CASSLYMTGAADTQYF
TGTGCCAGCAGCTTGTACATGACCGGAGCGGCAGATACGCAGTATTTT
>TRBD1|TRBJ1-1|TRBV5-1|many
CASSLVPGGNTEAFF
TGCGCCAGCAGCTTGGTCCCAGGGGGGAACACTGAAGCTTTCTTT
>.|TRBJ1-2|TRBV6-5|many
CASSPYGTLPVYGYTF
TGTGCCAGCAGCCCATACGGGACTCTCCCCGTCTATGGCTACACCTTC
>TRBD1|TRBJ2-1|TRBV20-1|many
CSARGTGSEQFF
TGCAGTGCTAGAGGGACAGGGAGTGAGCAGTTCTTC
>.|TRBJ2-3|TRBV12-3/TRBV12-4|many
CASSLSGGTDTQYF
TGTGCCAGCAGTCTGAGCGGAGGCACAGATACGCAGTATTTT
>.|TRBJ1-1|TRBV29-1|many
CSVYYAEAFF
TGCAGCGTTTACTACGCTGAAGCTTTCTTT
>TRBD1|TRBJ2-2|TRBV7-8|many
CASSQGTGVGELFF
TGTGCCAGCAGTCAAGGGACAGGGGTTGGGGAGCTGTTTTTT
>.|TRBJ2-1|TRBV14|many
CASSQVGPTKQFF
TGTGCCAGCAGCCAAGTGGGTCCAACAAAGCAGTTCTTC
>TRBD1|TRBJ2-2|TRBV5-6|.
CASSAGDRGAGELFF
TGTGCCAGCAGCGCGGGGGACAGGGGTGCCGGGGAGCTGTTTTTT
>TRBD1|TRBJ2-7|TRBV20-1|many
CSDETGETYEQYF
TGCAGTGACGAGACAGGGGAGACCTACGAGCAGTACTTC
>.|TRBJ2-7|TRBV7-6|many
CASSLTKGISRTTYEQYF
TGTGCCAGCAGCCTTACCAAAGGGATTAGTCGAACTACCTACGAGCAGTACTTC
>.|TRBJ2-4|TRBV5-5|many
CASSIGNIQYF
TGTGCCAGCAGTATAGGAAACATTCAGTACTTC
>.|TRBJ1-1|TRBV6-6|many
CASSYGFLSEAFF
TGTGCCAGCAGTTACGGCTTCCTGTCAGAAGCTTTCTTT
>.|TRBJ2-5|TRBV20-1|many
CSATGTTQETQYF
TGCAGTGCAACCGGGACGACCCAAGAGACCCAGTACTTC
>.|TRBJ2-7|TRBV7-6|few
CASRAGGGEQYF
TGTGCCAGCAGAGCCGGGGGCGGCGAGCAGTACTTC
>.|TRBJ1-4|TRBV6-1|few
CASSEAPGTDEKLFF
TGTGCCAGCAGTGAGGCCCCGGGGACGGATGAAAAACTGTTTTTT
>TRBD2|TRBJ2-7|TRBV4-3|many
CASSQGTSGTYEQYF
TGCGCCAGCAGCCAAGGGACTAGCGGGACCTACGAGCAGTACTTC
>.|TRBJ1-5|TRBV7-9|.
CASSLAGGPQHF
TGTGCCAGCAGCTTAGCCGGGGGGCCCCAGCATTTT
>TRBD2|TRBJ2-5|TRBV13|many
CASSETSGQETQYF
TGTGCCAGCAGCGAGACTAGCGGACAAGAGACCCAGTACTTC
>.|TRBJ2-1|TRBV5-4|many
CASSATGKLDEQFF
TGTGCCAGCAGCGCAACGGGGAAGCTGGATGAGCAGTTCTTC
>TRBD2|TRBJ2-1|TRBV6-5|few
CASSYLREMGWDEQFF
TGTGCCAGCAGTTACTTGCGGGAGATGGGTTGGGATGAGCAGTTCTTC
>.|TRBJ2-5|TRBV3-1|few
CASSHKVRGRTQETQYF
TGTGCCAGCAGCCATAAAGTCCGAGGGCGGACCCAAGAGACCCAGTACTTC
>.|TRBJ2-7|TRBV7-8|many
CASSFLRPADGQYF
TGTGCCAGCAGCTTCTTACGGCCGGCCGACGGGCAGTACTTC
>.|TRBJ2-2|TRBV12-3/TRBV12-4|many
CASSFPGANTGELFF
TGTGCCAGCAGTTTCCCGGGGGCGAACACCGGGGAGCTGTTTTTT
>TRBD1|TRBJ2-2|TRBV5-1|.
CASSSTGLAGELFF
TGCGCCAGCAGCTCGACAGGGTTAGCCGGGGAGCTGTTTTTT
>.|TRBJ2-5|TRBV20-1|many
CSALPYTRHEETQYF
TGCAGTGCCCTCCCCTATACACGTCACGAAGAGACCCAGTACTTC
>TRBD2|TRBJ2-1|TRBV25-1|many
CASSVLADDVEQFF
TGTGCCAGCAGTGTCCTAGCGGATGATGTTGAGCAGTTCTTC
>.|TRBJ2-3|TRBV9|many
CASSVAGGDADTQYF
TGTGCCAGCAGCGTAGCCGGGGGAGACGCAGATACGCAGTATTTT
>.|TRBJ2-1|TRBV29-1|many
CSVAPRDLVYNEQFF
TGCAGCGTTGCGCCCCGGGACTTAGTTTACAATGAGCAGTTCTTC